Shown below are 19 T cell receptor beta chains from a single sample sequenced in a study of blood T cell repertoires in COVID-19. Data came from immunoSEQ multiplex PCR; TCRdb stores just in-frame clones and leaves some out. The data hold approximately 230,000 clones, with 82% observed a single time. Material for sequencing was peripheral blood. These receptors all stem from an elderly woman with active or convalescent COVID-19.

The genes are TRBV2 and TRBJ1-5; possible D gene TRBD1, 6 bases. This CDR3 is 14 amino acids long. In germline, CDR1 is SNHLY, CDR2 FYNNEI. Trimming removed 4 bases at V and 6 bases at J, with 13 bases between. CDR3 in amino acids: CASSGAGAGQPQHF. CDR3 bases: TGTGCCAGCAGTGGGGCGGGGGCCGGTCAGCCCCAGCATTTT. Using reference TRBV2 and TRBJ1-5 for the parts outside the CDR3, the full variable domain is EPEVTQTPSHQVTQMGQEVILRCVPISNHLYFYWYRQILGQKVEFLVSFYNNEISEKSEIFDDQFSVERPDGSNFTLKIRSTKLEDSAMYFCASSGAGAGQPQHFGDGTRLSIL.

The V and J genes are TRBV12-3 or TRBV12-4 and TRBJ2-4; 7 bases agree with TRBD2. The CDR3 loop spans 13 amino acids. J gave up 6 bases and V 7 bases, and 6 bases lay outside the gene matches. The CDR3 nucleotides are TGTGCCAGCACTCCCCAGCGGGGAAACATTCAGTACTTC. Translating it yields CASTPQRGNIQYF.

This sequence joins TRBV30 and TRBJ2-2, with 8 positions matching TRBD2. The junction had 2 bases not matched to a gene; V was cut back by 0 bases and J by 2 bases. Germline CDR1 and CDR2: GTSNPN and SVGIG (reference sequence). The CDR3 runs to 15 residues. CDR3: CAWSVLAVNTGELFF. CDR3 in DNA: TGTGCCTGGAGTGTACTAGCGGTAAACACCGGGGAGCTGTTTTTT.

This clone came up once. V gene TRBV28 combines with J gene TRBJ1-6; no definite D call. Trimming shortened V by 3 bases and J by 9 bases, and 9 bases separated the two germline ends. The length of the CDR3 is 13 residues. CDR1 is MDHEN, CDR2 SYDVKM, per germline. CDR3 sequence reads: CASSFHGSSPLHF. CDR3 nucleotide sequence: TGTGCCAGCAGTTTCCACGGTAGTTCACCCCTCCACTTT.

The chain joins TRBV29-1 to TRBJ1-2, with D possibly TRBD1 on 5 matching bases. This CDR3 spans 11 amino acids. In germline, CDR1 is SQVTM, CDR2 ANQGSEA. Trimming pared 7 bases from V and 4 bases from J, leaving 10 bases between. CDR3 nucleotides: TGCAGCGCCGGGGGGGGCTATGGCTACACCTTC. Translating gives CSAGGGYGYTF.

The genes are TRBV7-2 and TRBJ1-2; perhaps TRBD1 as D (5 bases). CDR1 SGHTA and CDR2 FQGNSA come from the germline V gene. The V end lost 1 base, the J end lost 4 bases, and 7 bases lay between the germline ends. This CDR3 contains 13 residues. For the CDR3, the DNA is TGTGCCAGCAGCTTAGGCAGGGTCTATGGCTACACCTTC. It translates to CASSLGRVYGYTF.

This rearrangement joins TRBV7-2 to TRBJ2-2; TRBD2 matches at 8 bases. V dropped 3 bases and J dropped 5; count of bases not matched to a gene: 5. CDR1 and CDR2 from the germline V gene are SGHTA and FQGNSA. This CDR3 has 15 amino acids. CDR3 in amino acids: CASSFGLALTGELFF. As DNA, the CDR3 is TGTGCCAGCAGCTTTGGACTAGCCTTAACCGGGGAGCTGTTTTTT.

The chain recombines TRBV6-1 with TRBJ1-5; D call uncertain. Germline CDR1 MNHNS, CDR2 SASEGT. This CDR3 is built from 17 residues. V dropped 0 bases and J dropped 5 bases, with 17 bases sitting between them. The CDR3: CASSEAIIGKGYQPQHF. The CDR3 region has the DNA TGTGCCAGCAGTGAAGCAATCATCGGGAAGGGATATCAGCCCCAGCATTTT.

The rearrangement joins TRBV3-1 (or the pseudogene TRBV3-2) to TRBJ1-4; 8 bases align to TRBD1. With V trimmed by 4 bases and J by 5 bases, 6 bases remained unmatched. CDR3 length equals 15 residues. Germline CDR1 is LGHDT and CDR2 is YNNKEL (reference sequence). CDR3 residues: CASSLTGGRNEKLFF. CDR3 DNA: TGTGCCAGCAGCCTAACAGGGGGGAGGAATGAAAAACTGTTTTTT.

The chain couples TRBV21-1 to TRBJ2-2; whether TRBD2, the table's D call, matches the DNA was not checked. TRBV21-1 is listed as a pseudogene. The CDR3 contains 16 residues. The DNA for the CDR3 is TGTGCCAGCAGCAGCCCTCTCGGGACGAACACCGGGGAGCTGTTTTTT. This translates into CASSSPLGTNTGELFF.

The CDR3 sequence is CASRAPGQGTANEKLFF. The CDR3 coding sequence is TGCGCCAGCAGAGCTCCGGGACAGGGAACAGCTAATGAAAAACTGTTTTTT. The chain employs TRBV5-1 and TRBJ1-4; 9 positions agree with TRBD1. This CDR3 region has 17 residues. V shed 5 bases and J 3 bases; nucleotides not matched to a gene: 11. CDR1 is SGHRS, CDR2 YFSETQ, per germline. Full variable domain (remainder filled in from reference TRBV5-1 and TRBJ1-4): KAGVTQTPRYLIKTRGQQVTLSCSPISGHRSVSWYQQTPGQGLQFLFEYFSETQRNKGNFPGRFSGRQFSNSRSEMNVSTLELGDSALYLCASRAPGQGTANEKLFFGSGTQLSVL.

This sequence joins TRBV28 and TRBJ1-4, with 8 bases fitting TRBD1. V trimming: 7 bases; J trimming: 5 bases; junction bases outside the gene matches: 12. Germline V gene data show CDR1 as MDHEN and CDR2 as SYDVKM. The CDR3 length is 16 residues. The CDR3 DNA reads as TGTGCCAGCAAGAGGTGGAGGACAGGGAGGAATGAAAAACTGTTTTTT. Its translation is CASKRWRTGRNEKLFF.

In nucleotides, the CDR3 is TGTGCCAGCAGCCGTTGGGGCGCTGAAGCTTTCTTT. Translating gives CASSRWGAEAFF. This chain joins TRBV7-9 and TRBJ1-1, with D possibly being TRBD1 (5 bases). The length of the CDR3 is 12 residues. The germline V and J ends were trimmed by 5 bases and 6 bases, with 10 bases remaining between them. Germline lookup yields CDR1 SEHNR and CDR2 FQNEAQ (reference sequence). The whole variable domain, filled in from reference TRBV7-9 and TRBJ1-1, reads DTGVSQNPRHKITKRGQNVTFRCDPISEHNRLYWYRQTLGQGPEFLTYFQNEAQLEKSRLLSDRFSAERPKGSFSTLEIQRTEQGDSAMYLCASSRWGAEAFFGQGTRLTVV.

This chain's CDR3 is CASSPGTSGRSIERTDTQYF. For the CDR3, the DNA is TGTGCCAGCAGCCCAGGGACTAGCGGGAGATCAATTGAACGAACAGATACGCAGTATTTT. The V gene is TRBV3-1 (or the pseudogene TRBV3-2), the J gene TRBJ2-3, with 14 bases matching TRBD2. J gave up 3 bases and V 4 bases, and 15 bases lay outside the gene matches. This CDR3 is built from 20 residues. Looked up from germline, CDR1 is LGHDT and CDR2 is YNNKEL (reference sequence).

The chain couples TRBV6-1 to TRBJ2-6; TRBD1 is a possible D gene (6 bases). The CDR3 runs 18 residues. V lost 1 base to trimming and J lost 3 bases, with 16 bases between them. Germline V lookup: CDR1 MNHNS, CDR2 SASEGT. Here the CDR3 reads CASSEGWIGGIGANVLTF. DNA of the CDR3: TGTGCCAGCAGTGAAGGGTGGATAGGGGGAATTGGGGCCAACGTCCTGACTTTC.

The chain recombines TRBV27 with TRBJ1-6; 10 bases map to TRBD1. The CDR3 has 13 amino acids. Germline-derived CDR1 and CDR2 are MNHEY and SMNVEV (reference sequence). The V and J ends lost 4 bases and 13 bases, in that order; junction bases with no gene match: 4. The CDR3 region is CASSWDRGRPLHF. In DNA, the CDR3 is TGTGCCAGCAGTTGGGACAGGGGTCGGCCCCTCCACTTT.

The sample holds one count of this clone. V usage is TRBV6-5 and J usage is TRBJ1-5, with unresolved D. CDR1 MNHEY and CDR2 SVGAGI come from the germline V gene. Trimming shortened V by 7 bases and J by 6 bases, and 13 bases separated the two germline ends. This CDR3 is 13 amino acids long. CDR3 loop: CASKDVPGQPQHF. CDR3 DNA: TGTGCCAGCAAAGACGTACCAGGTCAGCCCCAGCATTTT.

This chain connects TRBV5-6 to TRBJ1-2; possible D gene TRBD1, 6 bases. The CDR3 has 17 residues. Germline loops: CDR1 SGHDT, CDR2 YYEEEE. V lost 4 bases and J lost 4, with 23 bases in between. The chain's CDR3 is CASSPLAEQGHPYGYTF. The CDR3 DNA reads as TGTGCCAGCAGCCCATTGGCGGAGCAGGGACATCCCTATGGCTACACCTTC.

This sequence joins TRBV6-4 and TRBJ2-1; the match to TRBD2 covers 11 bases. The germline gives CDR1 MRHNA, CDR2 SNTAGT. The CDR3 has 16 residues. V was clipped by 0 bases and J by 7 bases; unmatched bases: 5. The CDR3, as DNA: TGTGCCAGCAGTGACTCGACTAGCGGGAACCGAAATGAGCAGTTCTTC. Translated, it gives CASSDSTSGNRNEQFF.